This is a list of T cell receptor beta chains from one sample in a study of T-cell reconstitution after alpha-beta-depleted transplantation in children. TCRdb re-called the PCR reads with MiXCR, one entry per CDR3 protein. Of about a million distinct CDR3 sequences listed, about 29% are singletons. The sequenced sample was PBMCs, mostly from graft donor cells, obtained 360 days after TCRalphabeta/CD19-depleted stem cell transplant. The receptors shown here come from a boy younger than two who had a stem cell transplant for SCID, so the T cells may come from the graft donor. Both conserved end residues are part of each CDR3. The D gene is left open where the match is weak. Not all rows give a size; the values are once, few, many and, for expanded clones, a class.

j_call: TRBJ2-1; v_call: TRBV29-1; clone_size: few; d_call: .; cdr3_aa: CSVEFGRRSSYNEQFF; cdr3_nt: TGCAGCGTTGAGTTCGGGCGCCGTAGCTCCTACAATGAGCAGTTCTTC
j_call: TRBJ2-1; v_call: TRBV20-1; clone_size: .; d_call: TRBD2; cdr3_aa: CSALAGGPDNEQFF; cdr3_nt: TGCAGTGCTCTAGCGGGGGGGCCGGACAATGAGCAGTTCTTC
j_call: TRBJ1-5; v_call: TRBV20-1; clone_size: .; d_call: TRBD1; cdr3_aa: CSAARDRGIQQPQHF; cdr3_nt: TGCAGTGCCGCCCGGGACAGGGGGATCCAACAGCCCCAGCATTTT
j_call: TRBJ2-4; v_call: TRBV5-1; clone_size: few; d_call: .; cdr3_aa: CASSSWTGRVAKNIQYF; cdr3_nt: TGCGCCAGCAGCTCGTGGACAGGGAGGGTAGCCAAAAACATTCAGTACTTC
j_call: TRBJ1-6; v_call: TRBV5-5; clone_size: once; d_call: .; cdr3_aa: CASSLAVGSPLHF; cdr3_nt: TGTGCCAGCAGCTTGGCTGTGGGATCACCCCTCCACTTT
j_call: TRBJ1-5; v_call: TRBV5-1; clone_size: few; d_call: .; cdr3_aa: CASRKTVKPQHF; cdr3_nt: TGCGCCAGCAGAAAGACAGTAAAGCCCCAGCATTTT
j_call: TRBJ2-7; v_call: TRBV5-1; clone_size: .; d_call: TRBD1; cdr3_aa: CASSLVGTEYEQYF; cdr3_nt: TGCGCCAGCAGCTTGGTGGGGACAGAATACGAGCAGTACTTC
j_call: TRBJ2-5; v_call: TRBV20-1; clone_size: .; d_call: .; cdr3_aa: CSARDRPGETQYF; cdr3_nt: TGCAGTGCTAGAGATCGGCCCGGGGAGACCCAGTACTTC
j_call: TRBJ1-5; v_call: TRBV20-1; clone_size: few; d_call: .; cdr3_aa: CSARVGQRDWPQHF; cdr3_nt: TGCAGTGCTAGAGTAGGACAGCGAGATTGGCCCCAGCATTTT
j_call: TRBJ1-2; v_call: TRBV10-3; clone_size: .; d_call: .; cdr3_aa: CAISESITGYGYTF; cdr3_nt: TGTGCCATCAGTGAGTCGATAACGGGCTATGGCTACACCTTC
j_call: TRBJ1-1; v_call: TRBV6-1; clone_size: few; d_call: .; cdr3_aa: CASSRGSTEAFF; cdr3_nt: TGTGCCAGCAGCAGGGGTAGCACTGAAGCTTTCTTT
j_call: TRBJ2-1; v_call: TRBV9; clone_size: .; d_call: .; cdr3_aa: CASSVSTTEEGNEQFF; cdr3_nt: TGTGCCAGCAGCGTAAGTACCACCGAGGAGGGCAATGAGCAGTTCTTC
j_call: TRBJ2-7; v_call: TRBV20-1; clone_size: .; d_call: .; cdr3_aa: CSAGGASASYEQYF; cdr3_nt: TGCAGTGCTGGGGGGGCTAGCGCCTCCTACGAGCAGTACTTC
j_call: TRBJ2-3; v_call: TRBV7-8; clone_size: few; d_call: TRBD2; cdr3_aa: CASSRLAGLSDTQYF; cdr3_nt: TGTGCCAGCAGCCGGCTAGCGGGGTTATCGGATACGCAGTATTTT
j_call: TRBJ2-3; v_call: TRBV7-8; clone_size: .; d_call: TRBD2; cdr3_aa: CASSLAGRGRSTDTQYF; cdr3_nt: TGTGCCAGCAGCTTAGCGGGGCGGGGGAGAAGCACAGATACGCAGTATTTT
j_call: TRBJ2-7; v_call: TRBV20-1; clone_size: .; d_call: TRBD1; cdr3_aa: CSAGSPDREWNEQYF; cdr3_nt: TGCAGTGCTGGAAGCCCCGACAGGGAATGGAACGAGCAGTACTTC
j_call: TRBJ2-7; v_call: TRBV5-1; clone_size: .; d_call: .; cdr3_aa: CASSLGRARYEQYF; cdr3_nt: TGCGCCAGCAGCTTAGGTAGGGCCCGATACGAGCAGTACTTC